A selection of T cell receptor beta chains follows, all from one sample in a study of OX40 agonist ivuxolimab in advanced cancers. TCRdb's table, derived via immunoSEQ multiplex PCR, lists solely in-frame clones and lacks some. Of approximately 20,000 clones listed, roughly 80% are singletons. The input for sequencing was CD4+ or CD8+ T cells sorted from blood, taken in a trial of the OX40 agonist ivuxolimab. The source is an adult with an advanced solid tumor such as melanoma, head and neck, liver or kidney cancer. The CDR3 runs from the conserved cysteine through the conserved F or W. Each record gives: D gene, clone size, V gene, J gene, CDR3 protein, CDR3 DNA. A D gene is named only where the DNA matches it firmly. Expanded clones get a size class; other rows say once, few or many, or leave the size out.

.	.	TRBV9	TRBJ2-1	CASSGGGPSNEQFF	TGTGCCAGCAGCGGAGGAGGGCCCTCCAATGAGCAGTTCTTC
TRBD2	.	TRBV28	TRBJ2-7	CASSTGLAGTYEQYF	TGTGCCAGCAGTACAGGACTAGCGGGCACCTACGAGCAGTACTTC
.	.	TRBV5-1	TRBJ1-1	CASSLIRATEAFF	TGCGCCAGCAGTCTTATCAGGGCCACTGAAGCTTTCTTT
TRBD2	.	TRBV19	TRBJ2-1	CASSLATGGEQFF	TGTGCCAGTAGTTTGGCCACGGGGGGTGAGCAGTTCTTC
.	.	TRBV7-2	TRBJ1-2	CASSLNNYGYTF	TGTGCCAGCAGCTTAAATAACTATGGCTACACCTTC
.	.	TRBV5-1	TRBJ1-2	CASSRLSGVNYGYTF	TGCGCCAGCAGCCGCTTGTCGGGGGTCAACTATGGCTACACCTTC
.	few	TRBV6-4	TRBJ2-3	CASSESGSTDTQYF	TGTGCCAGCAGTGAAAGCGGGAGCACAGATACGCAGTATTTT
TRBD1	.	TRBV5-1	TRBJ1-2	CASSLRTGGDRYGYTF	TGCGCCAGCAGCTTACGGACAGGGGGCGATCGCTATGGCTACACCTTC
.	.	TRBV28	TRBJ1-1	CASSHTLDGDTEAFF	TGTGCCAGCAGCCATACGCTGGACGGGGACACTGAAGCTTTCTTT
.	once	TRBV7-9	TRBJ1-2	CASSPRGERGYGYTF	TGTGCCAGCAGCCCCCGGGGGGAGCGAGGCTATGGCTACACCTTC
TRBD2	.	TRBV27	TRBJ2-7	CASSFVGGATVEQYF	TGTGCCAGCAGCTTCGTCGGGGGGGCGACCGTCGAGCAGTACTTC
.	.	TRBV2	TRBJ2-2	CASSATQSNTGELFF	TGTGCCAGCAGTGCGACACAATCGAACACCGGGGAGCTGTTTTTT
TRBD1	.	TRBV6-6	TRBJ1-2	CASSGGQGGYGYTF	TGTGCCAGCAGTGGAGGACAGGGGGGCTATGGCTACACCTTC
.	once	TRBV5-1	TRBJ2-6	CASSLAGRVSGANVLTF	TGCGCCAGCAGCTTGGCGGGCAGGGTCTCTGGGGCCAACGTCCTGACTTTC
TRBD2	.	TRBV18	TRBJ2-3	CASSPGRGDTQYF	TGTGCCAGCTCACCGGGGAGGGGAGATACGCAGTATTTT
.	.	TRBV21-1	TRBJ2-5	CASSIPRETQYF	TGTGCCAGCAGCATCCCCCGGGAGACCCAGTACTTC
.	.	TRBV19	TRBJ1-1	CASSPRDHTEAFF	TGTGCCAGTAGTCCCCGAGACCACACTGAAGCTTTCTTT